This T cell receptor beta chain was captured by sequencing in a study of T-cell reconstitution after alpha-beta-depleted transplantation in children. Findings and caveats of the study: Approximately two months post-transplant, alpha-beta T cells reportedly originated from several hundred expanded graft clones. When one year had passed after transplant, most T-cell counts and diversity came from newly produced T cells. Some patients' high day-60 TCRbeta diversity was traced to surviving recipient T cells and thymic progenitors.

As regards this clonotype: Its antigen is unknown.

Preparation of the TCRbeta library was carried out with unique molecular identifiers. TCRdb re-called the PCR reads with MiXCR, one entry per CDR3 protein. The table lists hundreds of thousands of distinct CDR3 sequences, roughly a quarter of them singletons. CDR3 length: 17 amino acids. CDR1 and CDR2 from the germline V gene are SGHRS and YFSETQ. V lost 4 bases and J lost 0; bases outside the gene matches: 10. The receptor was isolated from a female patient younger than 10 who had a stem cell transplant for congenital amegakaryocytic thrombocytopenia, so the T cells may come from the graft donor. The input for sequencing was PBMCs, mostly from graft donor cells, taken 360 days after TCRalphabeta/CD19-depleted stem cell transplant. This rearrangement joins TRBV5-1 to TRBJ1-1; 9 nucleotides match TRBD1. The DNA for the CDR3 is TGCGCCAGCAGCCCCGTGGCCGGGACAGGGATGAACACTGAAGCTTTCTTT. It translates to CASSPVAGTGMNTEAFF. The full variable domain, completed using reference TRBV5-1 and TRBJ1-1, is KAGVTQTPRYLIKTRGQQVTLSCSPISGHRSVSWYQQTPGQGLQFLFEYFSETQRNKGNFPGRFSGRQFSNSRSEMNVSTLELGDSALYLCASSPVAGTGMNTEAFFGQGTRLTVV.